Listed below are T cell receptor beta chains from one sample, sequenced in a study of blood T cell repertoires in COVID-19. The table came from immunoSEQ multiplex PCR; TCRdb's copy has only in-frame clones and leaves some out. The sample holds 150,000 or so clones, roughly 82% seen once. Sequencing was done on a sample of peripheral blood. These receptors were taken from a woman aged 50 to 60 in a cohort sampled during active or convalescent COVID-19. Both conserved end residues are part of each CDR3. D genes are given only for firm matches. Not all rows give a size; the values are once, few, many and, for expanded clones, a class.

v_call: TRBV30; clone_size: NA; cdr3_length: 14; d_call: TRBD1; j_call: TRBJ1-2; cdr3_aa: CAWSRTGRVNGYTF; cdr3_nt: TGTGCCTGGAGCCGGACAGGAAGAGTCAATGGCTACACCTTC
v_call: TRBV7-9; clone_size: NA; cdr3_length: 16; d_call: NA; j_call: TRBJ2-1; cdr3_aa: CASSPPVPGMDNEQFF; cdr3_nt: TGTGCCAGCAGCCCGCCCGTCCCGGGAATGGACAATGAGCAGTTCTTC
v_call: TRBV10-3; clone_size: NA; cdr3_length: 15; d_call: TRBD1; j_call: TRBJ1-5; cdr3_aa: CAIGGQINSNQPQHF; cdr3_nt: TGTGCCATCGGGGGACAGATTAATAGCAATCAGCCCCAGCATTTT
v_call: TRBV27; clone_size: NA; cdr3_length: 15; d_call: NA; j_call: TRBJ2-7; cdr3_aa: CASSLSEGPYYEQYF; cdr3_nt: TGTGCCAGCAGTTTATCGGAGGGGCCCTACTACGAGCAGTACTTC
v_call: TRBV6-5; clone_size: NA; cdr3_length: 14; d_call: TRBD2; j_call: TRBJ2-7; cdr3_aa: CASSYLAGSYEQYF; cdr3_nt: TGTGCCAGCAGTTACCTAGCGGGGTCGTACGAGCAGTACTTC
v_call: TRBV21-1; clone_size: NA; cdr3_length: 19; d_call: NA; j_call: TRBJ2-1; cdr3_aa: CASSLPWRAGGRFRNEQFF; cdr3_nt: TGTGCCAGCAGCCTCCCCTGGAGGGCGGGGGGGCGTTTCCGCAATGAGCAGTTCTTC
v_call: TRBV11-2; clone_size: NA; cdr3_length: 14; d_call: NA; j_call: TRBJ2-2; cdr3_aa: CASSLVQATGELFF; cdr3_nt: TGTGCCAGCAGCTTAGTGCAGGCCACCGGGGAGCTGTTTTTT
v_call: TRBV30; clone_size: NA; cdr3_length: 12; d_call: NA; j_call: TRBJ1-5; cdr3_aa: CAWSRGSQPQHF; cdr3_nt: TGTGCCTGGAGTCGGGGTTCTCAGCCCCAGCATTTT
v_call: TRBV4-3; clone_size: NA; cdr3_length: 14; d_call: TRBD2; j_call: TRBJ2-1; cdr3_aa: CASSQPSGGNEQFF; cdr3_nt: TGCGCCAGCAGCCAACCTAGCGGGGGTAATGAGCAGTTCTTC
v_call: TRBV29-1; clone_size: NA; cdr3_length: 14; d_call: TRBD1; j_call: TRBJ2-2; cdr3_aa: CSVTRDRATGELFF; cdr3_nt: TGCAGCGTTACGCGAGACAGGGCCACCGGGGAGCTGTTTTTT
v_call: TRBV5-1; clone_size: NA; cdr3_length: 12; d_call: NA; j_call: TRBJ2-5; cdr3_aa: CASSLVRETQYF; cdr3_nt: TGCGCCAGCAGCTTGGTCAGGGAGACCCAGTACTTC
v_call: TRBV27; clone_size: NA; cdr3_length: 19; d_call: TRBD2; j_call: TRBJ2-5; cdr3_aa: CASSPRAPLAGGRGETQYF; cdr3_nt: TGTGCCAGCAGTCCGAGAGCCCCGCTAGCGGGGGGGCGGGGAGAGACCCAGTACTTC
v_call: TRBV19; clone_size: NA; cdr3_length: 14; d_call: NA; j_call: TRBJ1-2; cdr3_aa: CASSPRLYNYGYTF; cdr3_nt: TGTGCCAGTAGCCCCAGGTTATATAACTATGGCTACACCTTC
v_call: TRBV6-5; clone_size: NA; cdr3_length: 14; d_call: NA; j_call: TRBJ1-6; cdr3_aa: CASREEGENSPLHF; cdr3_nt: TGTGCCAGCCGGGAGGAGGGCGAGAATTCACCCCTCCACTTT
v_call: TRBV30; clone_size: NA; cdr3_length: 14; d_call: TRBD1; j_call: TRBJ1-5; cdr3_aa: CAWSIGTADQPQHF; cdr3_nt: TGTGCCTGGAGTATCGGGACAGCAGATCAGCCCCAGCATTTT
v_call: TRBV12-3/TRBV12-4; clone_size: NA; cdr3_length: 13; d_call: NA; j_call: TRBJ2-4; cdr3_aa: CASSLFPANIQYF; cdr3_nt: TGTGCCAGCAGTTTATTCCCCGCGAACATTCAGTACTTC
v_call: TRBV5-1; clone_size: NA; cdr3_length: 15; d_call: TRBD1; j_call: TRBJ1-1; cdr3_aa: CASSLGTGGNTEAFF; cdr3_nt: TGCGCCAGCAGCTTGGGGACAGGCGGGAACACTGAAGCTTTCTTT
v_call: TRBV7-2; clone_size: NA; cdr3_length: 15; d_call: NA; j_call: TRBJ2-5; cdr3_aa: CASSLEVGRGETQYF; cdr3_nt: TGTGCCAGCAGCTTAGAAGTGGGCCGGGGAGAGACCCAGTACTTC
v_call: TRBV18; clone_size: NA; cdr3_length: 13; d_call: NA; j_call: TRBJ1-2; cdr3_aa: CASSPQRGEGYTF; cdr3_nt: TGTGCCAGCTCACCACAAAGGGGTGAGGGCTACACCTTC
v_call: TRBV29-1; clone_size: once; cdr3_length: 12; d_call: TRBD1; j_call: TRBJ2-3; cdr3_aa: CSGEGASDTQYF; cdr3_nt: TGCAGCGGCGAGGGGGCCTCAGATACGCAGTATTTT
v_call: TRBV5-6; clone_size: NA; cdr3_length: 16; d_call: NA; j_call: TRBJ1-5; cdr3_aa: CASSERQLLGHQPQHF; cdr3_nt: TGTGCCAGCAGCGAACGACAGCTCTTGGGGCATCAGCCCCAGCATTTT
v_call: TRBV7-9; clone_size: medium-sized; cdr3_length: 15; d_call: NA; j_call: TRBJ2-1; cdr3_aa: CASSLSRTGLDEQFF; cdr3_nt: TGTGCCAGCAGCTTATCGCGAACAGGGCTCGATGAGCAGTTCTTC
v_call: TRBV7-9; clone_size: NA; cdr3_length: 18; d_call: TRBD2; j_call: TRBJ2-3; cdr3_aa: CASSLVEQLSGVTDTQYF; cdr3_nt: TGTGCCAGCAGCTTAGTAGAACAGTTAAGCGGGGTAACAGATACGCAGTATTTT
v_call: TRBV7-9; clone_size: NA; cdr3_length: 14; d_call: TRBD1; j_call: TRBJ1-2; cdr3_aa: CASSLGGQYYGYTF; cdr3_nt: TGTGCCAGCAGCTTAGGGGGACAGTACTATGGCTACACCTTC
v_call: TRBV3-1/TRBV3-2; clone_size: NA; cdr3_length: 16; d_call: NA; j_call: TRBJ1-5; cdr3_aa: CASSRSTGNNLQPQHF; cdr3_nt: TGTGCCAGCAGCCGATCGACAGGTAACAATCTTCAGCCCCAGCATTTT
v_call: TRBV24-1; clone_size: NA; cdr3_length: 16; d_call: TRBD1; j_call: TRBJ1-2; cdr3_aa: CATSDPLGGQGNGYTF; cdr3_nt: TGTGCCACCAGTGACCCCCTTGGGGGACAGGGTAATGGCTACACCTTC
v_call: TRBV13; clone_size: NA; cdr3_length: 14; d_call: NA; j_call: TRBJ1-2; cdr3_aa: CASSTEQELYGYTF; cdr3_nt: TGTGCCAGCAGCACTGAACAGGAGCTCTATGGCTACACCTTC
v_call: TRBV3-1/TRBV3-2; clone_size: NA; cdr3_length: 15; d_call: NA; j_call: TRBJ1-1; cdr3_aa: CASSPHPQGNTEAFF; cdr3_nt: TGTGCCAGCAGCCCCCACCCCCAGGGGAACACTGAAGCTTTCTTT
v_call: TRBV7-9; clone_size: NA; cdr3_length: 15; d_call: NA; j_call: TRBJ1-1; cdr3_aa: CASSLSGEQNTEAFF; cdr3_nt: TGTGCCAGCAGCTTATCCGGAGAGCAGAACACTGAAGCTTTCTTT
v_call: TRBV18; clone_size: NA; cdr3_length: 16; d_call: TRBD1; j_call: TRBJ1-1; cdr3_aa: CASSPATGEVITEAFF; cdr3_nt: TGTGCCAGCTCCCCCGCGACAGGGGAAGTTATCACTGAAGCTTTCTTT
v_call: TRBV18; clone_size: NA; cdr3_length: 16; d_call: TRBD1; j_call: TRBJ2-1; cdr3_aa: CASSPGLTGGGDEQFF; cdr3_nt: TGTGCCAGCTCACCGGGTTTGACAGGGGGAGGGGATGAGCAGTTCTTC
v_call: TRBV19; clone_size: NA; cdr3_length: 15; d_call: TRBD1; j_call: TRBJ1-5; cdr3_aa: CASSRDRGLNQPQHF; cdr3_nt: TGTGCCAGTAGTAGGGACAGGGGGCTGAATCAGCCCCAGCATTTT
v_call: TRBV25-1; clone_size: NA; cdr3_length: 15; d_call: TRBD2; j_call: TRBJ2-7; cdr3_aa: CASSAAPGLAYEQYF; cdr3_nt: TGTGCCAGCAGTGCGGCCCCGGGACTAGCCTACGAGCAGTACTTC
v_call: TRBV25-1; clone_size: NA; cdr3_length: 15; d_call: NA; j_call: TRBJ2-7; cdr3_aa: CASSPGQKVIYEQYF; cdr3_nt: TGTGCCAGCTCCCCGGGACAAAAGGTCATCTACGAGCAGTACTTC
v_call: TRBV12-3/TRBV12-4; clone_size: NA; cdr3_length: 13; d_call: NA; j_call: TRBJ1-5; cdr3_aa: CASSLGVEQPQHF; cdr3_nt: TGTGCCAGCAGTTTAGGGGTGGAGCAGCCCCAGCATTTT
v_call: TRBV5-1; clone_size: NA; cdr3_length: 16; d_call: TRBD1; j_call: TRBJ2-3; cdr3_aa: CASSWPAGQGADTQYF; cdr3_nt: TGCGCCAGCAGCTGGCCGGCGGGACAGGGGGCAGATACGCAGTATTTT
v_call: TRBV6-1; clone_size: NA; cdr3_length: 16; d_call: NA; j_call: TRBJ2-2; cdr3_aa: CASSENLAVNTGELFF; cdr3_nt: TGTGCCAGCAGTGAAAATTTGGCAGTGAACACCGGGGAGCTGTTTTTT
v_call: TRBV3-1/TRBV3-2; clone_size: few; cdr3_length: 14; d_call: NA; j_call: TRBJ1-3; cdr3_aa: CASSPRTQGNTIYF; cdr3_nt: TGTGCCAGCAGCCCCCGGACACAAGGAAACACCATATATTTT
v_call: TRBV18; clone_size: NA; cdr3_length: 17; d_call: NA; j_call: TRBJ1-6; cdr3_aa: CASSIQMQIGDNSPLHF; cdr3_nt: TGTGCCAGCTCAATTCAGATGCAGATCGGGGATAATTCACCCCTCCACTTT
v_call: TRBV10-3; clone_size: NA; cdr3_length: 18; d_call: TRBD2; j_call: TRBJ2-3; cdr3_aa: CAISESAPVAGGGDTQYF; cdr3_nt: TGTGCCATCAGTGAGTCAGCCCCTGTGGCGGGGGGGGGAGATACGCAGTATTTT